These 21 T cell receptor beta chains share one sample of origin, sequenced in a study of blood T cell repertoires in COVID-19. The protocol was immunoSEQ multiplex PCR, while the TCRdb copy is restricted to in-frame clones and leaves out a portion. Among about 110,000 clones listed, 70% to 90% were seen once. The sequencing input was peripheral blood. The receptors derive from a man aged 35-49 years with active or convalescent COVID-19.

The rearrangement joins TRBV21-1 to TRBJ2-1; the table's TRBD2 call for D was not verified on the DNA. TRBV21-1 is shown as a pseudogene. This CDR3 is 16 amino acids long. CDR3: CASSKEQREADNEQFF. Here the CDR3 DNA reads TGTGCCAGCAGCAAAGAGCAGCGGGAGGCAGACAATGAGCAGTTCTTC.

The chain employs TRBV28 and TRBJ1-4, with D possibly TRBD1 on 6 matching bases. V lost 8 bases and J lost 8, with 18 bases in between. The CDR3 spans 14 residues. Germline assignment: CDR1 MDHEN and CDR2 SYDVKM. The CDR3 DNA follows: TGTGCCAGCCAACCCACAGGGTTGGTAGAAAAACTGTTTTTT. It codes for CASQPTGLVEKLFF.

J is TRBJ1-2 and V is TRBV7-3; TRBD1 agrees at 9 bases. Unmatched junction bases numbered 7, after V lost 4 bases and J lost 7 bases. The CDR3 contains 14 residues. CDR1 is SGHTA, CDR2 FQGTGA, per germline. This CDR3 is CASSSQGARSGYTF. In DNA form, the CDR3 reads TGTGCCAGCAGCTCACAGGGGGCGAGGTCTGGCTACACCTTC.

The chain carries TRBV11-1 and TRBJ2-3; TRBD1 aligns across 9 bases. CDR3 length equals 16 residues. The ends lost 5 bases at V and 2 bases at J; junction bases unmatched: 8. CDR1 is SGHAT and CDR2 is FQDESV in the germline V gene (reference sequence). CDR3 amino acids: CASSTGTGPVTDTQYF. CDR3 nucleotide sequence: TGTGCCAGCAGCACCGGGACAGGGCCGGTCACAGATACGCAGTATTTT.

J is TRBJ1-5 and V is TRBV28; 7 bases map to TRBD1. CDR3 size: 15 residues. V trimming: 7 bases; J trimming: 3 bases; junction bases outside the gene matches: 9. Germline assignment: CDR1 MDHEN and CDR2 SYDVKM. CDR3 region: CASTSGQDDNQPQHF. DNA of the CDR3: TGTGCCAGCACCTCCGGACAGGATGACAATCAGCCCCAGCATTTT.

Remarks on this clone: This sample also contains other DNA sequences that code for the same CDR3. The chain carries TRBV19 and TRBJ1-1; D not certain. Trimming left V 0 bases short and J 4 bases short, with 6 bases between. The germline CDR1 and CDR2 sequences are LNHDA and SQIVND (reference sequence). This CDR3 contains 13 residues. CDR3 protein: CASSIDRGTEAFF. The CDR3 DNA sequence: TGTGCCAGTAGTATAGATCGAGGCACTGAAGCTTTCTTT.

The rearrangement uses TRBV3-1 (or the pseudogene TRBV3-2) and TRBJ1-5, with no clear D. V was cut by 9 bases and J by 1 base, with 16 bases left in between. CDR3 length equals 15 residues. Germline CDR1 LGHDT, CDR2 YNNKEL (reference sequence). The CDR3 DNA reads TGTGCCAGGCCTGTGGGGAGAACAAGCAATCAGCCCCAGCATTTT. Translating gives CARPVGRTSNQPQHF.

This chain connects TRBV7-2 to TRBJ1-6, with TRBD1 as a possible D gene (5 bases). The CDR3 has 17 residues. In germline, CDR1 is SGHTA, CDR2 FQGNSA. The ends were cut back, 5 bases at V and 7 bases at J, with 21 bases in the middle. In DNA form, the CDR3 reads TGTGCCAGCAGCCTTAGTCCGGGGGGGATGTCGAATTCACCCCTCCACTTT. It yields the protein CASSLSPGGMSNSPLHF.

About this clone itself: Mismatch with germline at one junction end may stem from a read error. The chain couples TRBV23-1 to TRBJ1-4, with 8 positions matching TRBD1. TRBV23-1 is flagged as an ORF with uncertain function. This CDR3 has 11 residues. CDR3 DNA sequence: TGCGCCAGCAGTCCCGGGACAGGACGTCTTTTT. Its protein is CASSPGTGRLF.

For the CDR3, the DNA is TGTGCCAGTAGCTGGGACAGACCGAACTATGGCTACACCTTC. Translating it yields CASSWDRPNYGYTF. V and J are TRBV19 and TRBJ1-2, with 7 nucleotides matching TRBD1. Trimming removed 6 bases from V and 2 bases from J; junction bases left unmatched: 6. The CDR3 consists of 14 residues. The germline CDR1 and CDR2 sequences are LNHDA and SQIVND (reference sequence). Complete variable domain (other parts from reference TRBV19 and TRBJ1-2): DGGITQSPKYLFRKEGQNVTLSCEQNLNHDAMYWYRQDPGQGLRLIYYSQIVNDFQKGDIAEGYSVSREKKESFPLTVTSAQKNPTAFYLCASSWDRPNYGYTFGSGTRLTVV.

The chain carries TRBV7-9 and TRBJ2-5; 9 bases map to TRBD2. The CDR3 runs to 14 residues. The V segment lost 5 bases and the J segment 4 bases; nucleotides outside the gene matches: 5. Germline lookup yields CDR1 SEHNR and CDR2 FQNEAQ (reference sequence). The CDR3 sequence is CASSPRGLAETQYF. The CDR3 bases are TGTGCCAGCAGCCCGCGGGGACTAGCAGAGACCCAGTACTTC.

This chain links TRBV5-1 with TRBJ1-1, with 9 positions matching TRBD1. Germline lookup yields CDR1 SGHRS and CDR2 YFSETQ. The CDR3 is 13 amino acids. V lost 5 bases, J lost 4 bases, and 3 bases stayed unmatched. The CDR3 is CASRGGQGTEAFF. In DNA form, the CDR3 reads TGCGCCAGCAGGGGGGGACAGGGCACTGAAGCTTTCTTT.

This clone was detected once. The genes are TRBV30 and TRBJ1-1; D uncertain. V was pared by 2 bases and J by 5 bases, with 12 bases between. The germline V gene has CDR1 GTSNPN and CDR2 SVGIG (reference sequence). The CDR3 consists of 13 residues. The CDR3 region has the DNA TGTGCCTGGAGTTCGGCCCCGGGGACTGAAGCTTTCTTT. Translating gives CAWSSAPGTEAFF.

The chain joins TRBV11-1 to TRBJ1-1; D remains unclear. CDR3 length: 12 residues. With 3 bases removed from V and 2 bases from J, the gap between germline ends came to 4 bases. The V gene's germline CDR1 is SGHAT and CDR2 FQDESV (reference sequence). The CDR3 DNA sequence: TGTGCCAGCAGCTTCCGTAACACTGAAGCTTTCTTT. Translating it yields CASSFRNTEAFF.

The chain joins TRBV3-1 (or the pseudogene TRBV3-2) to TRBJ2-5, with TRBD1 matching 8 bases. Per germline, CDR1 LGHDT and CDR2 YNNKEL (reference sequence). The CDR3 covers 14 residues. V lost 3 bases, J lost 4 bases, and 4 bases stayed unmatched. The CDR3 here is CASSQRTGRETQYF. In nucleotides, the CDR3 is TGTGCCAGCAGCCAGAGGACAGGGAGAGAGACCCAGTACTTC.

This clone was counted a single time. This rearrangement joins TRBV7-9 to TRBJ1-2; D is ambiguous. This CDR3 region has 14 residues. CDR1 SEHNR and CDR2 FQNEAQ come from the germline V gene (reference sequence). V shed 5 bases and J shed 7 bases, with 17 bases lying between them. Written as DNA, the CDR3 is TGTGCCAGCAGCCCAGCGACGGACTATAGTGGCTACACCTTC. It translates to CASSPATDYSGYTF.

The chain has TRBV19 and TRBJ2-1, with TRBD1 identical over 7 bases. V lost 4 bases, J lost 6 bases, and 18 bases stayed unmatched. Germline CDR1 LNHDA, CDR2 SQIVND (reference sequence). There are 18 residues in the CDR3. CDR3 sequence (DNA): TGTGCCAGTAGTAGGGTGTTTAACATGCAGGGGGTAGGCAATGAGCAGTTCTTC. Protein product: CASSRVFNMQGVGNEQFF.

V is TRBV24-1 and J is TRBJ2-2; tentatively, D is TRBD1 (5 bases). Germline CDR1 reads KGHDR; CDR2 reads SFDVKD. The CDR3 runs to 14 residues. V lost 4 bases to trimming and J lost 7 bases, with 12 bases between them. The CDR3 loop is CATSDQGFSGELFF. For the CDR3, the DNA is TGTGCCACCAGTGACCAGGGTTTCAGCGGGGAGCTGTTTTTT.

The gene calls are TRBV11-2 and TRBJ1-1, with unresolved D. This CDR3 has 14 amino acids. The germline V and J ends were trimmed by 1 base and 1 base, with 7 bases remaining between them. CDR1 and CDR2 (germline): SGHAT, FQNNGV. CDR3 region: CASSLGAGNTEAFF. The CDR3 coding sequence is TGTGCCAGCAGCTTAGGCGCGGGGAACACTGAAGCTTTCTTT.

CDR3: CASSLTGGNTQYF. CDR3 DNA: TGTGCCAGCAGCTTGACAGGGGGGAATACGCAGTATTTT. The chain combines TRBV11-3 with TRBJ2-3; 9 bases line up with TRBD1. Germline V gene sequence: CDR1 SGHNT, CDR2 YENEEA. The CDR3 is 13 residues long. Trimming removed 3 bases from V and 7 bases from J; junction bases left unmatched: 2.

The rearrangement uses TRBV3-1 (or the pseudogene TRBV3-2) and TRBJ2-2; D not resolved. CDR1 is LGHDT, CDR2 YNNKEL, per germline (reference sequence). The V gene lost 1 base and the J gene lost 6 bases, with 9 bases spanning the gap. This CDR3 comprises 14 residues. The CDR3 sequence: CASSQAIGAGELFF. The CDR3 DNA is TGTGCCAGCAGCCAAGCGATAGGAGCCGGGGAGCTGTTTTTT.